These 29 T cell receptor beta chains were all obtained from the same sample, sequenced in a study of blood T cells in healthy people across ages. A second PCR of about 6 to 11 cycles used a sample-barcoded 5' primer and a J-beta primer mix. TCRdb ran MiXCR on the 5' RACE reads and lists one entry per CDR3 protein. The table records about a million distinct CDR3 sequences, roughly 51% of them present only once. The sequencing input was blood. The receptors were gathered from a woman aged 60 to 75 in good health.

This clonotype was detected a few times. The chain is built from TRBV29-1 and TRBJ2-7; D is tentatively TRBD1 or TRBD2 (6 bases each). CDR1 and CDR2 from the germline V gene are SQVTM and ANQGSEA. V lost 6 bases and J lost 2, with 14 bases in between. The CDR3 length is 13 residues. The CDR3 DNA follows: TGCAGCGTAACCCGGGGGCAGGCCTACGAGCAGTACTTC. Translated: CSVTRGQAYEQYF.

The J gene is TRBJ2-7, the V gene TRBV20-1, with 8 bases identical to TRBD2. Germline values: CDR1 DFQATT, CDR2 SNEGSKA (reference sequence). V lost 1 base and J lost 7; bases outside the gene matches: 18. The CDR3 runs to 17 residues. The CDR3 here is CSARGSTSEGVTGEQYF. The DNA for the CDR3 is TGCAGTGCTAGAGGGTCGACTAGCGAAGGGGTGACGGGGGAGCAGTACTTC.

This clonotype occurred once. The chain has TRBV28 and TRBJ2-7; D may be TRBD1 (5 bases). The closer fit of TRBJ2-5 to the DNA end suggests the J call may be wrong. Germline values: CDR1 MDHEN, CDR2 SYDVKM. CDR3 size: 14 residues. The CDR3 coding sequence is TGTGCCAGCAGTTTTGCAGGGAAACAAGAGACCCAGTACTTC. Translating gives CASSFAGKQETQYF.

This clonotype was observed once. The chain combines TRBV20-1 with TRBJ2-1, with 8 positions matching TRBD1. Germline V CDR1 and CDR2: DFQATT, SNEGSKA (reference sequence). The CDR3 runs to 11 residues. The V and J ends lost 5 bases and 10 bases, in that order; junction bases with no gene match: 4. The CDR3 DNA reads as TGCAGTGCTGTCAGGGGGCGGGAGCAGTTCTTC. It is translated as CSAVRGREQFF.

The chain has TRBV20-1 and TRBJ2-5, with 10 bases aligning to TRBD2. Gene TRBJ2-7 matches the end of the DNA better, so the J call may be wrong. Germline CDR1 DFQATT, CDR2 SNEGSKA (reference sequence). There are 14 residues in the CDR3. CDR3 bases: TGCAGTGCTAGATCTAGCGGGAGATTCTCCGAGCAGTACTTC. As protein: CSARSSGRFSEQYF.

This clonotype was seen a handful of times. CDR3 sequence reads: CASNTGGDSPLHF. The CDR3 nucleotides read TGTGCCAGCAACACAGGGGGCGACTCACCCCTCCACTTT. The rearrangement joins TRBV9 to TRBJ1-6; 9 nucleotides line up with TRBD1. V shed 6 bases, J shed 10 bases, and the junction held 5 bases outside the gene matches. This CDR3 spans 13 amino acids. Looked up from germline, CDR1 is SGDLS and CDR2 is YYNGEE.

This CDR3 reads CSARGDYNCQTFF. The CDR3 DNA reads as TGCAGTGCTAGGGGGGACTATAATTGCCAAACGTTCTTC. This rearrangement joins TRBV20-1 to TRBJ2-1; 7 bases fit TRBD2. There are 13 residues in the CDR3. Germline-derived CDR1 and CDR2 are DFQATT and SNEGSKA (reference sequence). With V trimmed by 3 bases and J by 15 bases, 14 bases remained unmatched.

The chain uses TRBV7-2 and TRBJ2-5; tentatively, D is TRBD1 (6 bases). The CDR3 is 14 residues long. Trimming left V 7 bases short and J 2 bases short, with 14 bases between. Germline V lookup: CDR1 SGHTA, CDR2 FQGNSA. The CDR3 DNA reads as TGTGCCAGCACCCGGACAGCCACACAAGAGACCCAGTACTTC. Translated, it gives CASTRTATQETQYF.

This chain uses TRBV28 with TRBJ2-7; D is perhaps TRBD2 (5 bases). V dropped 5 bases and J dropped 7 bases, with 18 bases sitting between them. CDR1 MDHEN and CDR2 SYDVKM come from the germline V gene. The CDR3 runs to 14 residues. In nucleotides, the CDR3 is TGTGCCAGCAGTCCCCCCCTAGCTGTCGGGGAGCAGTACTTC. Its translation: CASSPPLAVGEQYF.

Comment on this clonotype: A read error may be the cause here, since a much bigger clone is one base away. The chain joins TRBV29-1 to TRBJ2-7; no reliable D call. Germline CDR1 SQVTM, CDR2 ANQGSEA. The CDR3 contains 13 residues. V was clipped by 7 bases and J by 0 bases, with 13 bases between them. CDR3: CSAADAGSYEQYF. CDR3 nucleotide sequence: TGCAGCGCGGCCGACGCCGGCTCCTACGAGCAGTACTTC.

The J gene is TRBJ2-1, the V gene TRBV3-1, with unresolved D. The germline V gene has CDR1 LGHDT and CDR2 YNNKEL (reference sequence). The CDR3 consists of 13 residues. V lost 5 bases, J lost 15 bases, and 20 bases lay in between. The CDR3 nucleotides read TGTGCCAGCAGCTCGTCCCGGGCAGCCACTCGGTTCTTC. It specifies CASSSSRAATRFF.

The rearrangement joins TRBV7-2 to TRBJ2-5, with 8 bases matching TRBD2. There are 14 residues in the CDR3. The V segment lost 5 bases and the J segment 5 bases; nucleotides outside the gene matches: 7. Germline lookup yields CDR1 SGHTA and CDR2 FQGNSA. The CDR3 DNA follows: TGTGCCAGCAGCCCGGGAGGGCCGGGGGAGACCCAGTACTTC. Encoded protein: CASSPGGPGETQYF.

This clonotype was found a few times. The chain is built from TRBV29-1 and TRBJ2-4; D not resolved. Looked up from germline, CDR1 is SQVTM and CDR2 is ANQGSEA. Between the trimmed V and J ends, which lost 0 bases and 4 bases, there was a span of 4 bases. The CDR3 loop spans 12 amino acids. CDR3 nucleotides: TGCAGCGTTGAAGACAGTAAAAACATTCAGTACTTC. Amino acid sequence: CSVEDSKNIQYF. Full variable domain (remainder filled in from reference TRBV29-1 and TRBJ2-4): SAVISQKPSRDICQRGTSLTIQCQVDSQVTMMFWYRQQPGQSLTLIATANQGSEATYESGFVIDKFPISRPNLTFSTLTVSNMSPEDSSIYLCSVEDSKNIQYFGAGTRLSVL.

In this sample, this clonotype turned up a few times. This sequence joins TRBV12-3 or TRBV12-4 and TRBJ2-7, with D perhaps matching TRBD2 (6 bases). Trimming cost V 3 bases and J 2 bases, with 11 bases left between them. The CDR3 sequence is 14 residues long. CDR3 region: CASSFAGSTYEQYF. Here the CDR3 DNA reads TGTGCCAGCAGTTTTGCGGGATCCACCTACGAGCAGTACTTC.

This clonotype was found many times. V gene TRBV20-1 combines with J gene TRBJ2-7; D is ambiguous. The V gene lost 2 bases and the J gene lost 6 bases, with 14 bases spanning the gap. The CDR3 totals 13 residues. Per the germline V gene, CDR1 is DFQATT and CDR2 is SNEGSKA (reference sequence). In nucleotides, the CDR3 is TGCAGTGCTAGACCAGCCCCGGTGGTCGAGCAGTACTTC. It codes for CSARPAPVVEQYF.

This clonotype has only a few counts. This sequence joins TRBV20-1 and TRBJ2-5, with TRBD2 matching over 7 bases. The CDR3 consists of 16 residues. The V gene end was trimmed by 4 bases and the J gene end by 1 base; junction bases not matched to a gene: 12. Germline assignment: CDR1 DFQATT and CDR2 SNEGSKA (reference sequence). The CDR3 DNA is TGCAGTGCTAATGGGTTCTCTAGCGGCCCCCAAGAGACCCAGTACTTC. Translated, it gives CSANGFSSGPQETQYF.

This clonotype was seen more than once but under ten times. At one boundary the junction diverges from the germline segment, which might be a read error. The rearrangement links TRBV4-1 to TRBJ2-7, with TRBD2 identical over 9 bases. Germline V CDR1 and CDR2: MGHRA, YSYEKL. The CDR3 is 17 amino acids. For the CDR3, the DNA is TGCGCCGGCAGCCAAGGGATAGCGGGAGTGAGCTCCTACGAGCAGTACTTC. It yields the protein CAGSQGIAGVSSYEQYF.

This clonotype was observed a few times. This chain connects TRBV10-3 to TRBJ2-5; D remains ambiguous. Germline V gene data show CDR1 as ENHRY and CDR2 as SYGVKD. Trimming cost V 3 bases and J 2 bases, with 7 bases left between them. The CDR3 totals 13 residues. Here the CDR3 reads CAISERPQETQYF. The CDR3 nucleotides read TGTGCCATCAGTGAAAGACCACAAGAGACCCAGTACTTC.

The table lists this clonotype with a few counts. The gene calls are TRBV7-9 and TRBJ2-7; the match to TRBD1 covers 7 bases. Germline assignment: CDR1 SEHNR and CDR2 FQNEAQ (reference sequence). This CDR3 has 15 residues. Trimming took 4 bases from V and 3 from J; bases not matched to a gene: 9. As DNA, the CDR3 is TGTGCCAGCAGCTCAAGGCGAAGACAGGGCTACGAGCAGTACTTC. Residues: CASSSRRRQGYEQYF.

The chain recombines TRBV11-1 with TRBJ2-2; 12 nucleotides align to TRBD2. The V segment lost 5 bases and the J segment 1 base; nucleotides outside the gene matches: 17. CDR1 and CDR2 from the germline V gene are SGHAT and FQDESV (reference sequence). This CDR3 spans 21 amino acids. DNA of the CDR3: TGTGCCAGCAGCCGGCCTATCGGAGGACTAGCGGGATCCATGAACACCGGGGAGCTGTTTTTT. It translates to CASSRPIGGLAGSMNTGELFF.

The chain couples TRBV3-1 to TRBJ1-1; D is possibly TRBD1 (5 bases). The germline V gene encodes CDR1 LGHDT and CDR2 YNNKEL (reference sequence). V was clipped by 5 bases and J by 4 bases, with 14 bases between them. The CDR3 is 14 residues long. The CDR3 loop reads CASSNSPGGTEAFF. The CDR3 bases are TGTGCCAGCAGCAACAGCCCGGGGGGCACTGAAGCTTTCTTT.

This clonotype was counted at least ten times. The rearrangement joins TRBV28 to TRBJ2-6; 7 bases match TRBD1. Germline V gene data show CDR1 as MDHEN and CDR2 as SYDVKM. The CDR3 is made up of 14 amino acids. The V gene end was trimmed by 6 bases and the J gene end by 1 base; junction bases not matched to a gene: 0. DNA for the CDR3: TGTGCCAGCAGGACAGGGTCTGGGGCCAACGTCCTGACTTTC. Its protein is CASRTGSGANVLTF. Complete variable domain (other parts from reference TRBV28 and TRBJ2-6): DVKVTQSSRYLVKRTGEKVFLECVQDMDHENMFWYRQDPGLGLRLIYFSYDVKMKEKGDIPEGYSVSREKKERFSLILESASTNQTSMYLCASRTGSGANVLTFGAGSRLTVL.

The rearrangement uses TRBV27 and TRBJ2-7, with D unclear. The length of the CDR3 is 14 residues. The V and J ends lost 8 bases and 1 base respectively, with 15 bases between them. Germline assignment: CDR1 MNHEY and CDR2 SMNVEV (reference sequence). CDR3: CASRAQAMSYEQYF. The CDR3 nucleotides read TGTGCCAGCCGAGCTCAGGCGATGTCCTACGAGCAGTACTTC.

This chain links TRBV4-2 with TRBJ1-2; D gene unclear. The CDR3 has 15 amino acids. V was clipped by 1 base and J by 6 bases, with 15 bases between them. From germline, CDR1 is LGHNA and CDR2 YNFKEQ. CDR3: CASSQVGLDAHGYTF. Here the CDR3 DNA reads TGTGCCAGCAGCCAAGTGGGCCTTGACGCCCATGGCTACACCTTC.

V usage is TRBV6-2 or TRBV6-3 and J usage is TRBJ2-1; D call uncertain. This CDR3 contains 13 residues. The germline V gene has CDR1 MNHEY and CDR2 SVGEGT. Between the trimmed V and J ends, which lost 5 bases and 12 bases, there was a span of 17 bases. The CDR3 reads CASSLPPIKVQFF. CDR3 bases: TGTGCCAGCAGTCTGCCACCTATCAAGGTGCAGTTCTTC.

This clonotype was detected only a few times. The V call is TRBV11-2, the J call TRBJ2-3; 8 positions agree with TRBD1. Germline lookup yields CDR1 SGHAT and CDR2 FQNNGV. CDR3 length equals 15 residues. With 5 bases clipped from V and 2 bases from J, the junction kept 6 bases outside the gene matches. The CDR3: CASSPTGVNTDTQYF. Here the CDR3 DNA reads TGTGCCAGCAGCCCGACAGGGGTGAACACAGATACGCAGTATTTT. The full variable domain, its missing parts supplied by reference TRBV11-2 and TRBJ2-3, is EAGVAQSPRYKIIEKRQSVAFWCNPISGHATLYWYQQILGQGPKLLIQFQNNGVVDDSQLPKDRFSAERLKGVDSTLKIQPAKLEDSAVYLCASSPTGVNTDTQYFGPGTRLTVL.

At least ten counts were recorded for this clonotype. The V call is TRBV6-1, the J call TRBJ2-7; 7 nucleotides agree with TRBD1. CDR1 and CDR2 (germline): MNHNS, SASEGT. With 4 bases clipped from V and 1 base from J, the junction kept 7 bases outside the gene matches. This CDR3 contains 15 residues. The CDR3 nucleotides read TGTGCCAGCAGTGTTACAGGGGAGAGTTCCTACGAGCAGTACTTC. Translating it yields CASSVTGESSYEQYF.

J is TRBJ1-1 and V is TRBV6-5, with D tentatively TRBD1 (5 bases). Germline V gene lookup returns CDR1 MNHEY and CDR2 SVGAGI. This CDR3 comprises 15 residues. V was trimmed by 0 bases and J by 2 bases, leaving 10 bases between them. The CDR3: CASSYSRGPNTEAFF. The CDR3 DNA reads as TGTGCCAGCAGTTACTCGAGGGGCCCCAACACTGAAGCTTTCTTT.

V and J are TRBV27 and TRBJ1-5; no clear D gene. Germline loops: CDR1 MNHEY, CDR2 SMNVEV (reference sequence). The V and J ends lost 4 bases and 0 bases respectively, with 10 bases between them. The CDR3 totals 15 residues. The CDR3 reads CASSSAVNSNQPQHF. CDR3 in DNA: TGTGCCAGCAGTTCCGCAGTGAATAGCAATCAGCCCCAGCATTTT.